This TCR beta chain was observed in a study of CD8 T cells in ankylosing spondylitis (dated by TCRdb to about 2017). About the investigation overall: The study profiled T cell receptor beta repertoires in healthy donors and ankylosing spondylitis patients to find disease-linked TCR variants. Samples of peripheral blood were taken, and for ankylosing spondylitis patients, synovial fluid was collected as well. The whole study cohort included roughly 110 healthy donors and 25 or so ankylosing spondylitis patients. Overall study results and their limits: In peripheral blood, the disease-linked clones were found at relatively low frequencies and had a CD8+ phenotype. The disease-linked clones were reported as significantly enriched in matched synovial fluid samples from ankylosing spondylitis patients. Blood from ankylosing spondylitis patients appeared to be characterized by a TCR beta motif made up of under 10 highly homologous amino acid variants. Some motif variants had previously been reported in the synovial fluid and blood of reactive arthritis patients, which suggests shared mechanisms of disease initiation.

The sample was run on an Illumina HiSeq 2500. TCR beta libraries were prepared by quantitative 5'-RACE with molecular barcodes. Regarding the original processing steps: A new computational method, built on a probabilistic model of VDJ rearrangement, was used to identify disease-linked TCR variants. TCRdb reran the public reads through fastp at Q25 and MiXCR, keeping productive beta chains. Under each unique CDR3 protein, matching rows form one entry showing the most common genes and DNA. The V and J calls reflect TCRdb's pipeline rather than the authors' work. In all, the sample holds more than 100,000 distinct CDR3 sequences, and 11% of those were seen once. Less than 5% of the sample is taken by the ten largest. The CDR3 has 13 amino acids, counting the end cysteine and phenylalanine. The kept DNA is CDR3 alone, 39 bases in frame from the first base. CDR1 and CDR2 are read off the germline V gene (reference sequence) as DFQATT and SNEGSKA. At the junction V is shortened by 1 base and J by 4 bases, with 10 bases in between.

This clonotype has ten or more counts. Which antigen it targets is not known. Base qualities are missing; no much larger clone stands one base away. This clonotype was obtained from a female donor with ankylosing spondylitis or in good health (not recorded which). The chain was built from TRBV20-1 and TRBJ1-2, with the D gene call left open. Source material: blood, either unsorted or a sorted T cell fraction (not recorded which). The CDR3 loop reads CSARGLVFYGYTF. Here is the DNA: TGCAGTGCTAGAGGTCTGGTTTTCTATGGCTACACCTTC.